Here is one T cell receptor (beta chain) with its context. This clonotype has at least ten counts. There is no known antigen for this receptor. Base qualities were left out, and no much larger clone turns up one base away. The data were obtained in a study of CD8 T cells in ankylosing spondylitis (TCRdb year 2017). In terms of the full investigation: The study profiled T cell receptor beta repertoires in healthy donors and ankylosing spondylitis patients to find disease-linked TCR variants. The full study cohort was made up of 25 ankylosing spondylitis patients and 108 healthy donors. Peripheral blood was sampled, and synovial fluid was additionally collected from ankylosing spondylitis patients.

Trimming removed 7 bases from V and 9 bases from J; the gene matches leave 21 bases unexplained. The germline V gene (reference sequence) sets CDR1 to DFQATT and CDR2 to SNEGSKA. From the cysteine through the phenylalanine, the CDR3 covers 16 amino acids. CDR3 DNA only is kept here, 48 bases in frame from base 1. Overall results and qualifications from the work: Some motif variants were previously reported in synovial fluid and blood of reactive arthritis patients, suggesting common disease-initiation mechanisms. A TCR beta motif of several highly homologous amino acid variants appeared characteristic of blood from ankylosing spondylitis patients. The disease-linked clones showed a CD8+ phenotype and occurred at relatively low frequencies in peripheral blood. Significant enrichment of the disease-linked clones was reported in matched synovial fluid samples from ankylosing spondylitis patients.

Sequencing relied on an Illumina HiSeq 2500. Quantitative 5'-RACE with molecular barcodes was used to prepare TCR beta libraries. The authors' analysis ran thus. A new computational method based on a probabilistic model of VDJ rearrangement was used to identify disease-linked TCR variants. Starting from the raw public reads, TCRdb applied fastp trimming at Q25, assembled clones with MiXCR and retained in-frame beta chains. Identical CDR3 protein sequences are pooled into one entry, listed with their most common genes and DNA. These V and J calls derive from TCRdb rather than the authors' analysis. The sample table holds approximately 250,000 distinct CDR3 sequences, of which roughly 32% were seen once. The ten largest clones take up around 4.5% of the sample.

The specimen sequenced was blood, either unsorted or a sorted T cell fraction (not recorded which). The receptor was derived from a male donor with ankylosing spondylitis or in good health (not recorded which). The sequence joins TRBV20-1 to TRBJ2-1; TRBD1 matches 7 bases in the middle. The nucleotides read TGCAGTGTAGGAGACGCCCTCCGACAGGGTAAGGGTGAGCAGTTCTTC. This gives the protein CSVGDALRQGKGEQFF.